These 26 T cell receptor beta chains share one sample of origin, sequenced in a study of T cell responses to AZD1222 COVID-19 vaccine. Sequencing used immunoSEQ multiplex PCR; TCRdb keeps in-frame clones, though not all of them. The sample contains 90,000 to 120,000 clones, about 90% of which appear only once. The input for sequencing was peripheral blood, taken 28 days after the second AZD1222 dose. These receptors all come from an adult who received the AZD1222 COVID-19 vaccine.

The V call is TRBV15, the J call TRBJ1-1; D remains unclear. Germline V gives CDR1 LNHNV, CDR2 YYDKDF (reference sequence). This CDR3 comprises 13 residues. The V gene lost 0 bases and the J gene lost 7 bases, with 9 bases spanning the gap. CDR3 DNA: TGTGCCACCAGCAGAGATGAGACAAGTGAAGCTTTCTTT. Translating gives CATSRDETSEAFF. The whole variable domain, remainder taken from reference TRBV15 and TRBJ1-1, is DAMVIQNPRYQVTQFGKPVTLSCSQTLNHNVMYWYQQKSSQAPKLLFHYYDKDFNNEADTPDNFQSRRPNTSFCFLDIRSPGLGDTAMYLCATSRDETSEAFFGQGTRLTVV.

The chain uses TRBV4-3 and TRBJ1-1; D ambiguous. Per the germline V gene, CDR1 is LGHNA and CDR2 is YSLEER. Trimming removed 0 bases at V and 4 bases at J, with 12 bases between. The CDR3 has 15 amino acids. The CDR3 region is CASSQDSHSGTEAFF. CDR3 coding DNA: TGCGCCAGCAGCCAAGATTCGCATTCTGGCACTGAAGCTTTCTTT.

The rearrangement links TRBV27 to TRBJ1-1, with 7 bases lining up with TRBD1. The V gene's germline CDR1 is MNHEY and CDR2 SMNVEV (reference sequence). Trimming at V came to 4 bases and at J to 2 bases, leaving 7 bases not matched to a gene. CDR3 length: 15 amino acids. The CDR3 region is CASSSGTVINTEAFF. As DNA, the CDR3 is TGTGCCAGCAGTTCCGGGACAGTCATTAACACTGAAGCTTTCTTT.

V gene TRBV6-2 or TRBV6-3 combines with J gene TRBJ1-4; no definite D call. The CDR3 sequence is 13 residues long. The germline CDR1 and CDR2 sequences are MNHEY and SVGEGT. With 5 bases removed from V and 8 bases from J, the gap between germline ends came to 12 bases. The CDR3 DNA reads as TGTGCCAGCAGTAGAATGTTGGGCGAAAAACTGTTTTTT. Protein product: CASSRMLGEKLFF.

This clone was seen a single time. V usage is TRBV7-2 and J usage is TRBJ2-7; no clear D. The V end lost 3 bases, the J end lost 1 base, and 7 bases lay between the germline ends. Germline values: CDR1 SGHTA, CDR2 FQGNSA. CDR3 length equals 13 residues. Written as DNA, the CDR3 is TGTGCCAGCAGCTTGTCAGCATCCTACGAGCAGTACTTC. This gives the protein CASSLSASYEQYF.

The J gene is TRBJ1-5, the V gene TRBV18, with 11 bases lining up with TRBD1. The CDR3 contains 17 residues. V lost 3 bases, J lost 2 bases, and 6 bases stayed unmatched. The germline V gene encodes CDR1 KGHSH and CDR2 LQKENI. The CDR3 here is CASSPGTGGLGNQPQHF. The CDR3 DNA follows: TGTGCCAGCTCACCTGGGACAGGGGGTTTGGGCAATCAGCCCCAGCATTTT.

The rearrangement joins TRBV6-5 to TRBJ1-6; 7 bases are shared with TRBD1. Germline V lookup: CDR1 MNHEY, CDR2 SVGAGI. Trimming took 10 bases from V and 6 from J; bases not matched to a gene: 12. The length of the CDR3 is 15 residues. The CDR3 is CATHLGQPPNSPLHF. In DNA, the CDR3 is TGTGCCACCCACCTGGGACAGCCCCCTAATTCACCCCTCCACTTT.

In DNA form, the CDR3 reads TGCGCCAGCAGCCAAGGGACCACTGGTAGCTCCTACGAGCAGTACTTC. It yields the protein CASSQGTTGSSYEQYF. This sequence joins TRBV4-3 and TRBJ2-7, with D hard to call. V lost 1 base and J lost 0, with 13 bases in between. Germline V gene sequence: CDR1 LGHNA, CDR2 YSLEER. The CDR3 runs 16 residues.

This rearrangement joins TRBV10-1 to TRBJ2-7; 9 bases align to TRBD1. The junction had 10 bases not matched to a gene; V was cut back by 4 bases and J by 3 bases. CDR3 length: 16 residues. Germline V gives CDR1 WNHNN, CDR2 SYGVQD (reference sequence). CDR3 sequence: CASSAFAGTGLYEQYF. CDR3 in DNA: TGCGCCAGCAGTGCGTTCGCGGGGACAGGGCTCTACGAGCAGTACTTC.

The rearrangement links TRBV7-7 to TRBJ2-1; 7 nucleotides agree with TRBD2. The CDR3 consists of 15 residues. V lost 5 bases, J lost 8 bases, and 12 bases stayed unmatched. CDR1 is SSHAT, CDR2 FNYEAQ, per germline (reference sequence). The CDR3 sequence: CASSPSLGRADEQFF. The DNA for the CDR3 is TGTGCCAGCAGCCCCTCACTTGGGAGGGCGGATGAGCAGTTCTTC. Full variable domain (remainder filled in from reference TRBV7-7 and TRBJ2-1): GAGVSQSPRYKVTKRGQDVTLRCDPISSHATLYWYQQALGQGPEFLTYFNYEAQPDKSGLPSDRFSAERPEGSISTLTIQRTEQRDSAMYRCASSPSLGRADEQFFGPGTRLTVL.

The rearrangement links TRBV19 to TRBJ1-2, with a weak D call TRBD1 (6 bases). The CDR3 is made up of 12 amino acids. The ends were cut back, 7 bases at V and 6 bases at J, with 12 bases in the middle. Germline-derived CDR1 and CDR2 are LNHDA and SQIVND (reference sequence). The CDR3 nucleotides read TGTGCCAGTACCACTACAGGGCATGGCTACACCTTC. This codes for CASTTTGHGYTF.

This clone was seen only once. The junction and the germline gene differ at one end; a read error may be behind it. The gene calls are TRBV27 and TRBJ2-7, with D possibly TRBD1 on 5 matching bases. CDR3 size: 15 residues. Germline V CDR1 and CDR2: MNHEY, SMNVEV (reference sequence). DNA of the CDR3: TGTGCCAGCAGTTTATCGGTGCAGGGATGGTCTAGGGCAAACTTC. It is translated as CASSLSVQGWSRANF.

The chain joins TRBV9 to TRBJ2-2; D uncertain. This CDR3 is 17 amino acids long. CDR1 is SGDLS, CDR2 YYNGEE, per germline. Trimming stripped 1 base from V and 0 bases from J, with 13 bases between. The CDR3 is CASSVNGRFANTGELFF. The CDR3 DNA follows: TGTGCCAGCAGCGTAAATGGCAGGTTCGCGAACACCGGGGAGCTGTTTTTT.

The chain uses TRBV28 and TRBJ2-7, with 11 nucleotides matching TRBD2. Trimming removed 5 bases from V and 4 bases from J; junction bases left unmatched: 4. CDR1 and CDR2 (germline): MDHEN, SYDVKM. The CDR3 loop spans 14 amino acids. The CDR3, as DNA: TGTGCCAGCAGTACTACTAGCGGGGGTTACGAGCAGTACTTC. This encodes CASSTTSGGYEQYF.

J is TRBJ1-5 and V is TRBV7-2; D gene uncertain. V shed 5 bases and J shed 4 bases, with 9 bases lying between them. CDR1 is SGHTA and CDR2 is FQGNSA in the germline V gene. The CDR3 is 13 residues long. The CDR3 sequence: CASSARVNQPQHF. The CDR3 bases are TGTGCCAGCAGCGCTCGGGTAAATCAGCCCCAGCATTTT.

The J gene is TRBJ2-2, the V gene TRBV19; D is possibly TRBD2 (6 bases). The germline V gene encodes CDR1 LNHDA and CDR2 SQIVND (reference sequence). Deletions cut 3 bases from V and 7 bases from J, with 15 bases between. The CDR3 totals 15 residues. In nucleotides, the CDR3 is TGTGCCAGTAGTATCCCGGCAACCGGGGGCGGGGAGCTGTTTTTT. This codes for CASSIPATGGGELFF.

The chain recombines TRBV6-5 with TRBJ1-3; D gene ambiguous. Trimming removed 6 bases at V and 0 bases at J, with 3 bases between. CDR3 length equals 12 residues. CDR1 MNHEY and CDR2 SVGAGI come from the germline V gene. This chain's CDR3 is CASRSSGNTIYF. The CDR3 bases are TGTGCCAGCAGGAGCTCTGGAAACACCATATATTTT.

The V gene is TRBV19, the J gene TRBJ2-1, with D perhaps being TRBD1 or TRBD2 (6 bases each). Trimming pared 3 bases from V and 6 bases from J, leaving 21 bases between. The CDR3 sequence is 17 residues long. Germline V gives CDR1 LNHDA, CDR2 SQIVND (reference sequence). The CDR3 loop reads CASSIREVLGGLNEQFF. In DNA, the CDR3 is TGTGCCAGTAGTATTAGGGAAGTCCTAGGGGGACTCAATGAGCAGTTCTTC.

The chain recombines TRBV7-9 with TRBJ2-2, with a weak D call TRBD1 (6 bases). The V gene's germline CDR1 is SEHNR and CDR2 FQNEAQ (reference sequence). V was clipped by 1 base and J by 6 bases, with 15 bases between them. The CDR3 consists of 16 residues. The CDR3 DNA reads TGTGCCAGCAGCTTAGTAGGGTCCAGGGGCGCCGGGGAGCTGTTTTTT. Translated: CASSLVGSRGAGELFF.

J is TRBJ1-4 and V is TRBV6-5; no clear D. V was cut by 2 bases and J by 6 bases, with 1 base left in between. Germline CDR1 and CDR2: MNHEY and SVGAGI. The CDR3 sequence is 11 residues long. CDR3 protein: CASSYDEKLFF. The DNA of the CDR3 is TGTGCCAGCAGTTACGATGAAAAACTGTTTTTT.

CDR3 bases: TGCAGCGGGGGGGGACGGAGGGAATTCGAGCAGTTCTTC. It is translated as CSGGGRREFEQFF. The gene calls are TRBV29-1 and TRBJ2-1; 7 bases are shared with TRBD2. Germline values: CDR1 SQVTM, CDR2 ANQGSEA. The CDR3 consists of 13 residues. Trimming at V came to 7 bases and at J to 10 bases, leaving 13 bases not matched to a gene.

The table lists this clone with a few counts. The chain employs TRBV2 and TRBJ1-6; perhaps TRBD1 as D (5 bases). The V gene lost 6 bases and the J gene lost 8 bases, with 17 bases spanning the gap. Germline-derived CDR1 and CDR2 are SNHLY and FYNNEI. This CDR3 has 15 residues. The CDR3 coding sequence is TGTGCCAGCAGGAACAAGGTTAGGGGCGATTCACCCCTCCACTTT. Translated, it gives CASRNKVRGDSPLHF.

The rearrangement uses TRBV19 and TRBJ2-5, with D perhaps matching TRBD2 (6 bases). With 2 bases removed from V and 5 bases from J, the gap between germline ends came to 9 bases. This CDR3 region has 13 residues. CDR1 LNHDA and CDR2 SQIVND come from the germline V gene (reference sequence). The CDR3 is CASSITRGETQYF. The CDR3 DNA follows: TGTGCCAGTAGTATAACCCGGGGGGAGACCCAGTACTTC.

The V call is TRBV3-1 (or the pseudogene TRBV3-2), the J call TRBJ1-5; perhaps TRBD1 as D (6 bases). The CDR3 runs 15 residues. V was pared by 3 bases and J by 1 base, with 10 bases between. Per germline, CDR1 LGHDT and CDR2 YNNKEL (reference sequence). CDR3 bases: TGTGCCAGCAGCCATAGCGGGACAAGCAATCAGCCCCAGCATTTT. Its translation is CASSHSGTSNQPQHF.

The chain recombines TRBV7-3 with TRBJ1-6, with 8 bases that match TRBD1. The CDR3 sequence is 15 residues long. The trim removed 4 bases at V and 7 bases at J, leaving 6 bases unmatched. In germline, CDR1 is SGHTA, CDR2 FQGTGA. The CDR3: CASSSTGARNSPLHF. The CDR3 DNA reads TGTGCCAGCAGCTCGACAGGGGCTAGGAATTCACCCCTCCACTTT.

The V gene is TRBV25-1, the J gene TRBJ2-6; the D is unclear. V lost 4 bases to trimming and J lost 1 base, with 11 bases between them. This CDR3 contains 16 residues. The germline CDR1 and CDR2 sequences are MGHDK and SYGVNS. CDR3 bases: TGTGCCAGCAGTGCCTTAACAGTTTCTGGGGCCAACGTCCTGACTTTC. It specifies CASSALTVSGANVLTF.